This T cell receptor beta chain was sequenced for a study of regulatory T cells in long-lasting Graves disease (dated by TCRdb to the early 2020s). About the full investigation: Antithyroid drugs had been taken for less than 3 months by newly diagnosed Graves' disease patients. This study used TCR sequencing and RNA sequencing of peripheral blood to compare persistent Graves' disease patients against newly diagnosed Graves' disease patients. TCR sequencing covered some 13 persistent and approximately 20 newly diagnosed Graves' disease patients, 33 samples in total. The study was registered as a clinical trial and conducted in China. Summary of the overall study and its limitations: The small sample size was acknowledged by the authors as a limitation that may reduce accuracy. Persistent disease showed preferential use of TRBV28, TRBJ1-2 and TRBJ2-5, whereas newly diagnosed disease favored TRBV20-1 and TRBJ2-1. Peripheral blood alone was examined, since thyroid tissue, which constituted the primary lesion, could not be accessed. Persistent patients shared more public clonotypes among themselves (roughly 2,700) than newly diagnosed patients did (about 900). Persistent Graves' disease patients showed lower TCR Shannon entropy and fewer highly expanded clones than newly diagnosed patients, suggesting clonal expansion. Sequencing and analysis were restricted to the TCR beta chain.

This clonotype was picked up many times. Its antigen is currently not known. The junction shows a germline mismatch at one end, possibly a read error. Preparation of the library involved multiplex PCR. For sequencing, an Illumina HiSeq 4000 was employed. TCR beta libraries were built with iRepertoire HTBI primers and Arm-PCR amplification of CDR3 regions. Before sequencing, the PCR products went through gel purification. The study's own analysis went as follows. Gene usage analysis of CDR3 amino acid clonotypes used the 50 to 70 TRBV and 11 to 15 TRBJ segments found across samples. COPE and FqMerger were used to merge filtered high-quality paired reads into contigs. BLAST was used to align contigs to IMGT TRBV, TRBD and TRBJ reference genes, with CDR3 defined following IMGT. Clonotypes above 0.1% frequency were classified as highly expanded clones. Shannon entropy served as the measure of repertoire diversity, while the Gini coefficient captured V-J evenness. A clonotype found in more than one individual was treated as public. TCRdb ran its own pipeline on the public reads, namely fastp trimming at Q25 and MiXCR clone calling, and kept in-frame beta chains. Each entry merges the rows of one CDR3 protein and shows their most common DNA and genes. The V and J calls and clone size are TCRdb's, not the authors'. The sample table contains roughly 510,000 distinct CDR3 sequences; only one count was recorded for about 15% of them. Together, the top ten hold about 12% of the sample.

There are 15 amino acids in the CDR3, from cysteine to phenylalanine inclusive. Just the 45-base CDR3 DNA is kept, in frame starting at base 1. This sample's time point label indicates: newly diagnosed GD, antithyroid drugs for less than 3 months. RNA was extracted from PBMCs in TRIzol for both TCR sequencing and RNA sequencing. Graves' disease was diagnosed according to American Thyroid Association guidelines. Recruitment of patients was carried out at an endocrinology department in Xi'an, China. Each patient gave 7.5 to 10 milliliters of peripheral blood, collected in an EDTA anticoagulant tube. Ficoll Paque Plus density gradient separation was used to isolate PBMCs, and no further T cell sorting was performed. RNA quality was checked with an Agilent 2100 Bioanalyzer and agarose gel, and concentration with a NanoDrop 2000. The same data also contributed to another study, on T cells in Graves' hyperthyroidism and ophthalmopathy. The second paper further reports: Graves' hyperthyroidism was defined as stable when no progression to ophthalmopathy occurred over 18 months of follow-up. The hyperthyroidism patients were between 18 and 65 years old and newly diagnosed, with a disease duration of less than 2 months. Any patient with an uncontrolled infection, another autoimmune disease, pregnancy or lactation was excluded. Clinical symptoms, serum thyroxine and TRAb, thyroid ultrasound, and orbital computed tomography formed the basis for the diagnoses. A first-round RT-PCR of the TCR CDR3 used the HTBI primer set with the Qiagen OneStep RT-PCR kit. Blood samples also contained most of the expanded thyroid clonotypes (frequency above 0.001), which suggests that blood repertoires may reflect thyroid immune responses. A 13 V-J signature model separated ophthalmopathy from stable hyperthyroidism, with around 90% sensitivity and roughly 81% specificity in cross-validation and 80%/75% in testing. In validation, the model predicted progression to ophthalmopathy with approximately 71% sensitivity and about 73% specificity, a median of around 6.6 months before onset. A discovery cohort of around 100 patients, approximately 44 with Graves' ophthalmopathy and over 55 with stable Graves' hyperthyroidism, was used to find distinguishing TCR V-J signatures. Whether ophthalmopathy could be predicted prospectively was tested in an independent validation cohort made up of 18 to 20 hyperthyroidism patients plus 17 patients who later progressed to ophthalmopathy. The 95 to 100 discovery patients were randomly divided into training and test sets at a 7:3 ratio. Thyroid tissue and blood T-cell repertoires from six Graves' hyperthyroidism patients were also compared in the study. Following sampling, methimazole starting at 30 mg daily was given to hyperthyroidism patients, and high-dose intravenous methylprednisolone was given to ophthalmopathy patients. The libraries were constructed in a second round of multiplex PCR and then size-selected and purified. Libraries were sequenced paired-end with 100 bp reads on an Illumina HiSeq2000. SOAPnuke was used to process the raw data, with reads discarded if the reads contained adapters or uncalled bases, had a mean Phred below 15, or lacked an exact constant-primer or identifier match. High-quality paired reads were merged with COPE v1.2.5, and unique nucleotide sequences were defined as clonotypes. Clonotypes were aligned to IMGT TRBV, TRBD and TRBJ reference segments using MiTCR v1.1. Only V-J combinations with frequency above 0.0001, covering about 99% of repertoires, were analysed. The TCS score was defined as the ratio of F50 (clonal expansion) to E x V (chaos), calculated using BLOSUM62-based TCRdist between CDR3 peptides within each V-J. Welch's t-statistics and random forest reduced several hundred V-J features to about 13, which were used in a naive Bayes classifier (R e1071). No statistical method was used to fix the sample size in advance, and group allocation was not hidden from the investigators. According to the paper, TCR Vbeta CDR3 sequencing was carried out on 135 peripheral blood samples, which came from 40 to 45 ophthalmopathy, fewer than 80 hyperthyroidism and roughly 17 progressor patients.

Recombination linked TRBV12-3 or TRBV12-4 to TRBJ2-5; 11 central nucleotides agree with TRBD2. Sequenced material: peripheral blood mononuclear cells (PBMCs), taken at new diagnosis, from a patient treated with antithyroid drugs. The sequence was collected from a man aged 18 to 30 with Graves disease. Donor details come from another sample of the same person, matched by shared clones. The nucleotides read TGTGCCAGCAGTCTAGCGGGGGGTCGGTTGGAGACCCAGTACTTC. Protein translation: CASSLAGGRLETQYF.